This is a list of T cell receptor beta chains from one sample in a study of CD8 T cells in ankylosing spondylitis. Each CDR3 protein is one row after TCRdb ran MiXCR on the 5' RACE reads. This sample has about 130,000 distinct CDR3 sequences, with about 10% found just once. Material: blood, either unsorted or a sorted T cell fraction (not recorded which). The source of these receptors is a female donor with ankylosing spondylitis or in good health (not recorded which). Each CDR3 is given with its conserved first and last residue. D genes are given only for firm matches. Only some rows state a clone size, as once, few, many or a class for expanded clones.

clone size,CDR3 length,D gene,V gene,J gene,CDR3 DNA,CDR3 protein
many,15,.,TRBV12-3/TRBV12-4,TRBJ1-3,TGTGCCAGCAGTCTAAACAGGAGTTTTAGGAACACCATATATTTT,CASSLNRSFRNTIYF
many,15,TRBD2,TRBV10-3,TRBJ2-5,TGTGCCATCAGTGTTCTAGCGGGAGATCAAGAGACCCAGTACTTC,CAISVLAGDQETQYF
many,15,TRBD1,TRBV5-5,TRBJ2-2,TGTGCCAGCAGCCGGGACAGCCAGAACACCGGGGAGCTGTTTTTT,CASSRDSQNTGELFF
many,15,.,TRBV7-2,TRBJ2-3,TGTGCCAGCAGCCCAAGGCGGACTAGCACAGATACGCAGTATTTT,CASSPRRTSTDTQYF
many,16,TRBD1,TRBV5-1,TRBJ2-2,TGCGCCAGCAGCTTGGAGGGGACAGGCTTCACCGGGGAGCTGTTTTTT,CASSLEGTGFTGELFF
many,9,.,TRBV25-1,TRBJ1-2,TGTGCCAGCAGTGGTGGCTACACCTTC,CASSGGYTF
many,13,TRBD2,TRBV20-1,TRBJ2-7,TGCAGCGCCGTAGCGGGAGGGCCTTACGAGCAGTACTTC,CSAVAGGPYEQYF
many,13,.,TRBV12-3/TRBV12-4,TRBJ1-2,TGTGCCAGCAGCCCCGGTCAATCCTATGGCTACACCTTC,CASSPGQSYGYTF
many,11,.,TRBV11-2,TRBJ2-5,TGTGCCAGCAGATATCAAGAGACCCAGTACTTC,CASRYQETQYF
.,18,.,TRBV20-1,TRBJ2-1,TGCAGTGCTCAGGACAGGAGTAGCGGAGGTAGCTCCTACAATGAGCAGTTCTTC,CSAQDRSSGGSSYNEQFF
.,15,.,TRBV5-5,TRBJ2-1,TGTGCCAGCAGCTACGGACAGCAAGCCTACAATGAGCAGTTCTTC,CASSYGQQAYNEQFF
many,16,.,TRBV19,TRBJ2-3,TGTGCCAGTAGTACTCCAGGGTACGGGGGCACAGATACGCAGTATTTT,CASSTPGYGGTDTQYF
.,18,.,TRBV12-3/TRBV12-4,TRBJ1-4,TGTGCCAGCACCCCAATTCAACCCTTTCAGGGGTATTCTGACAAACTGTTTTTT,CASTPIQPFQGYSDKLFF
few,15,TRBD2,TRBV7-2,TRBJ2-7,TGTGCCAGCAGCTTACCGGGCGGGAGGCCCTACGAGCAGTACTTC,CASSLPGGRPYEQYF
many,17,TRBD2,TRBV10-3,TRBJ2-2,TGTGCCATCAGTGAGTCGAGGGGACTAGTGGTCGGCGGGGAGCTGTTTTTT,CAISESRGLVVGGELFF
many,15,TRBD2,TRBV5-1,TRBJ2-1,TGCGCCAGCAGCTCCTCACTAGCGGGAAATGGGGAGCAGTTCTTC,CASSSSLAGNGEQFF
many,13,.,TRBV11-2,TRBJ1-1,TGTGCCAGCAGCCCGGACGTGAACACTGAAGCTTTCTTT,CASSPDVNTEAFF
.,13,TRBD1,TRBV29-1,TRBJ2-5,TGCAGCACCACCTTTTCGACAGGGGAGACCCAGTACTTC,CSTTFSTGETQYF
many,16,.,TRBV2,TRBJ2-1,TGTGCCAGCAGAAAACGCGGGACAGCCCTTGACAATGAGCAGTTCTTC,CASRKRGTALDNEQFF
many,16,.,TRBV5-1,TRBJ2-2,TGCGCCAGCAGCTTGCCTAGTTCCGTGGGCCACGGGGAGCTGTTTTTT,CASSLPSSVGHGELFF
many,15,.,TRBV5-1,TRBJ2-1,TGCGCCAGCAGCTTGGCACGTAGCTCCTACAATGAGCAGTTCTTC,CASSLARSSYNEQFF
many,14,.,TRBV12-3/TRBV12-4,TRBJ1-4,TGTGCCAGCAGTCTACAGGGTTTGTCGGAAAAACTGTTTTTT,CASSLQGLSEKLFF
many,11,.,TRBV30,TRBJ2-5,TGTGCCTGGAGAGCTGAGAAGACCCAGTACTTC,CAWRAEKTQYF
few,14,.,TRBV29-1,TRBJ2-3,TGCAGCGCACCCTCGGATTTTCACACAGATACGCAGTATTTT,CSAPSDFHTDTQYF
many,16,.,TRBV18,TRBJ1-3,TGTGCCAGCTCACCGTCGGGGAGTCCAGATGGAAACACCATATATTTT,CASSPSGSPDGNTIYF
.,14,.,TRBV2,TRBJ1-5,TGTGCCAGCAGTGAAAGCAGAAGCTTCCAGCCCCAGCATTTT,CASSESRSFQPQHF
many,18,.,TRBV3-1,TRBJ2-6,TGTGCCAGCAGCCAGTCTTCGGACAGAATCTCTGGGGCCAACGTCCTGACTTTC,CASSQSSDRISGANVLTF